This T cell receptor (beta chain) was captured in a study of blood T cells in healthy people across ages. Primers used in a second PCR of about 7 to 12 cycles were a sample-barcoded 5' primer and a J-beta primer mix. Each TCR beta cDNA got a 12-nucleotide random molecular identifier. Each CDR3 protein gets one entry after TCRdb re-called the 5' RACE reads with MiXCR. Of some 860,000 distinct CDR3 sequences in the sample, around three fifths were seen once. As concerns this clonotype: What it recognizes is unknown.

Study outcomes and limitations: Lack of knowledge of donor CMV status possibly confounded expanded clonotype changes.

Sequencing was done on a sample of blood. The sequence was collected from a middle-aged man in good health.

CDR3 amino acids: CASSFGQPLFGNTIYF. In DNA, the CDR3 is TGTGCCAGCAGTTTTGGACAGCCACTGTTCGGAAACACCATATATTTT. The V and J genes are TRBV27 and TRBJ1-3; D is possibly TRBD1 (6 bases). V lost 3 bases and J 4 bases, leaving 16 bases between the germline ends. The germline V gene encodes CDR1 MNHEY and CDR2 SMNVEV (reference sequence). CDR3 length equals 16 residues.